These 20 T cell receptor beta chains were all obtained from the same sample, sequenced in a study of blood T cells in healthy people across ages. Primers used in a second PCR of about 7 to 11 cycles were a sample-barcoded 5' primer and a J-beta primer mix. Using its own MiXCR run on the 5' RACE reads, TCRdb lists one record per CDR3 protein. There are roughly 800,000 distinct CDR3 sequences in the sample; 58% occur only once, and 22% lies in the top ten. The sample comprised blood. These receptors came from a man aged 30 to 45 in good health.

There are a few counts of this clonotype. The V call is TRBV28, the J call TRBJ2-5; D might be TRBD2 (5 bases). Germline-derived CDR1 and CDR2 are MDHEN and SYDVKM. This CDR3 comprises 13 residues. Trimming shortened V by 7 bases and J by 5 bases, and 14 bases separated the two germline ends. The DNA for the CDR3 is TGTGCCAGCATGAGCGGAGATTCGGAGACCCAGTACTTC. Amino acids: CASMSGDSETQYF.

The gene calls are TRBV27 and TRBJ1-5; 7 bases fit TRBD1. The germline CDR1 and CDR2 sequences are MNHEY and SMNVEV (reference sequence). The CDR3 covers 13 residues. With V trimmed by 6 bases and J by 3 bases, 2 bases remained unmatched. The CDR3 sequence is CASRTGYNQPQHF. The CDR3 bases are TGTGCCAGCAGGACAGGGTACAATCAGCCCCAGCATTTT.

The chain carries TRBV6-5 and TRBJ2-5, with 10 positions matching TRBD2. The CDR3 is 14 residues long. With V trimmed by 5 bases and J by 6 bases, 6 bases remained unmatched. Germline-derived CDR1 and CDR2 are MNHEY and SVGAGI. The DNA of the CDR3 is TGTGCCAGCAGTAACTTGGGACTAGCGCAGACCCAGTACTTC. Translated: CASSNLGLAQTQYF.

CDR3 region: CASSLLGQGATEAFF. CDR3 in DNA: TGCGCCAGCAGCTTGCTCGGACAGGGGGCGACTGAAGCTTTCTTT. V and J are TRBV5-1 and TRBJ1-1; 11 nucleotides agree with TRBD1. The V segment lost 1 base and the J segment 5 bases; nucleotides outside the gene matches: 4. The germline V gene encodes CDR1 SGHRS and CDR2 YFSETQ. The CDR3 loop spans 15 amino acids.

This clonotype has just one count. This chain links TRBV30 with TRBJ1-6; 7 bases agree with TRBD1. V was clipped by 8 bases and J by 7 bases; unmatched bases: 8. The CDR3 has 13 amino acids. Germline V gene lookup returns CDR1 GTSNPN and CDR2 SVGIG (reference sequence). The CDR3 nucleotides read TGTGCCGGGCAGACAGGGAGCAATTCACCCCTCCACTTT. This encodes CAGQTGSNSPLHF.

This chain links TRBV21-1 with TRBJ1-2. TRBV21-1 is an annotated pseudogene. The CDR3 spans 10 residues. CDR3 in DNA: TGTGCCAGCCGCCGGGAGAGAGTCACCTTC. Translated, it gives CASRRERVTF.

CDR3 nucleotide sequence: TGCAGTGCTAGCAGGCTCACAGATACGCAGTATTTT. This sequence encodes CSASRLTDTQYF. This sequence joins TRBV20-1 and TRBJ2-3; D gene unclear. This CDR3 has 12 amino acids. The germline V gene encodes CDR1 DFQATT and CDR2 SNEGSKA (reference sequence). Trimming took off 3 bases at V and 2 bases at J, with 6 bases between the two ends.

The CDR3 bases are TGTGCCAGCAGCCCCCTGCAGGGGGGGGACTATGGCTACACCTTC. Translated, it gives CASSPLQGGDYGYTF. The chain links TRBV7-2 to TRBJ1-2; 7 bases are shared with TRBD1. Germline V gene sequence: CDR1 SGHTA, CDR2 FQGNSA. This CDR3 is 15 amino acids long. The V segment lost 5 bases and the J segment 3 bases; nucleotides outside the gene matches: 9.

Only a few counts were recorded for this clonotype. This chain links TRBV20-1 with TRBJ2-7; TRBD2 matches 7 bases. In germline, CDR1 is DFQATT, CDR2 SNEGSKA (reference sequence). The CDR3 length is 15 residues. V lost 2 bases, J lost 0 bases, and 7 bases stayed unmatched. The CDR3 protein is CSARIAGPSSYEQYF. CDR3 sequence (DNA): TGCAGTGCTAGAATAGCGGGCCCGAGCTCCTACGAGCAGTACTTC.

The V gene is TRBV2, the J gene TRBJ1-1, with no clear D. Trimming stripped 7 bases from V and 0 bases from J, with 15 bases between. The V gene's germline CDR1 is SNHLY and CDR2 FYNNEI. The CDR3 runs to 15 residues. This CDR3 reads CASTDPYPMNTEAFF. The DNA for the CDR3 is TGTGCCAGCACGGACCCCTACCCCATGAACACTGAAGCTTTCTTT.

The genes are TRBV20-1 and TRBJ2-4, with 12 bases lining up with TRBD2. CDR3 length: 15 residues. Germline V CDR1 and CDR2: DFQATT, SNEGSKA (reference sequence). V lost 0 bases and J lost 7; bases outside the gene matches: 4. The CDR3 DNA sequence: TGCAGTGCTAGAGACTCGACTAGCGGGAGTAACATTCAGTACTTC. Residues: CSARDSTSGSNIQYF.

The chain links TRBV6-6 to TRBJ2-4; D is possibly TRBD1 (5 bases). The closer fit of TRBJ2-7 to the DNA end suggests the J call may be wrong. Germline CDR1 reads MNHNY; CDR2 reads SVGAGI (reference sequence). The CDR3 has 13 amino acids. Here the CDR3 DNA reads TGTGCCAGCAGTTACACAGGAGTTTACGAGCAGTACTTC. Encoded protein: CASSYTGVYEQYF.

The chain recombines TRBV6-2 or TRBV6-3 with TRBJ2-1; D perhaps matches TRBD2 (7 bases). The germline V and J ends were trimmed by 6 bases and 7 bases, with 13 bases remaining between them. The CDR3 totals 13 residues. Germline-derived CDR1 and CDR2 are MNHEY and SVGEGT. CDR3 sequence reads: CASSREGGNEQFF. The CDR3 DNA reads as TGTGCCAGCAGCCGTGAGGGGGGGAATGAGCAGTTCTTC.

V and J are TRBV20-1 and TRBJ2-3, with D perhaps being TRBD1 or TRBD2 (5 bases each). The CDR3 spans 14 residues. The V and J ends lost 0 bases and 2 bases respectively, with 9 bases between them. Looked up from germline, CDR1 is DFQATT and CDR2 is SNEGSKA (reference sequence). CDR3 nucleotide sequence: TGCAGTGCTAGAGATCCAGGGACCACAGATACGCAGTATTTT. This gives the protein CSARDPGTTDTQYF.

The gene calls are TRBV19 and TRBJ2-1; D is uncertain. CDR3 size: 12 residues. Germline CDR1 and CDR2: LNHDA and SQIVND (reference sequence). V lost 4 bases to trimming and J lost 7 bases, with 8 bases between them. The CDR3 DNA sequence: TGTGCCAGTAGTAGAGTCGGAAATGAGCAGTTCTTC. Translation gives CASSRVGNEQFF.

This clonotype showed up just a few times. This sequence joins TRBV29-1 and TRBJ1-2; 10 positions agree with TRBD1. After removal of 4 bases from V and 8 bases from J, the junction contained 10 bases not matched to a gene. The CDR3 runs to 14 residues. Germline-derived CDR1 and CDR2 are SQVTM and ANQGSEA. CDR3 sequence reads: CSVGSGTGDGGYTF. The CDR3 nucleotides read TGCAGCGTTGGGTCTGGGACAGGGGATGGGGGCTACACCTTC.

This clonotype has a single count. The rearrangement joins TRBV7-2 to TRBJ2-1; 8 bases agree with TRBD1. Germline CDR1 is SGHTA and CDR2 is FQGNSA. The CDR3 has 17 amino acids. J gave up 4 bases and V 4 bases, and 12 bases lay outside the gene matches. CDR3 in amino acids: CASSSHPGTGRYNEQFF. CDR3 DNA sequence: TGTGCCAGCAGCTCCCATCCCGGGACAGGCCGATACAATGAGCAGTTCTTC.

The chain has TRBV10-3 and TRBJ2-1; 8 bases are a match to TRBD1. Gene TRBJ2-7 matches the end of the DNA better, so the J call may be wrong. Germline V gene sequence: CDR1 ENHRY, CDR2 SYGVKD. The CDR3 extends over 14 amino acids. CDR3 residues: CAISDGDRTYEQYF. CDR3 coding DNA: TGTGCCATCAGTGATGGGGACAGGACCTACGAGCAGTACTTC.

This clonotype showed up just a few times. The chain links TRBV7-3 to TRBJ1-6; a possible D gene is TRBD1 (5 bases). Trimming took off 1 base at V and 14 bases at J, with 15 bases between the two ends. CDR3 length: 14 residues. Germline loops: CDR1 SGHTA, CDR2 FQGTGA. The chain's CDR3 is CASSLNGDRESLHF. Here the CDR3 DNA reads TGTGCCAGCAGCTTAAATGGGGACCGGGAATCCCTCCACTTT.

The rearrangement joins TRBV25-1 to TRBJ1-4; unclear D gene. Germline V gene sequence: CDR1 MGHDK, CDR2 SYGVNS. This CDR3 is 12 amino acids long. Trimming left V 6 bases short and J 10 bases short, with 12 bases between. CDR3 sequence (DNA): TGTGCCAGCAGCCTCGGACCGGCAAAACTGTTTTTT. This translates into CASSLGPAKLFF.